These 19 T cell receptor beta chains were sequenced from one sample in a study of long-term antiretroviral therapy in people with HIV. Survey level was the resolution at which the v3.0 immunoSEQ assay ran. Sequencing was performed with immunoSEQ multiplex PCR; in TCRdb, only in-frame clones are kept and a portion is missing. The sample lists 25,000 to 35,000 clones, about 87% occurring once. Source: unsorted PBMCs, taken 1.8 years after starting antiretroviral therapy. These receptor sequences come from a woman between 18 and 29 years old with HIV.

The table lists this clone with a few counts. The chain links TRBV28 to TRBJ1-2; D call uncertain. Germline loops: CDR1 MDHEN, CDR2 SYDVKM. V was clipped by 6 bases and J by 8 bases, with 10 bases between them. The CDR3 covers 11 residues. CDR3 amino acids: CASRVTRGYTF. CDR3 DNA: TGTGCCAGCAGGGTAACCAGGGGCTACACCTTC.

The chain employs TRBV6-6 and TRBJ2-7; D gene ambiguous. Germline-derived CDR1 and CDR2 are MNHNY and SVGAGI (reference sequence). Trimming removed 6 bases from V and 1 base from J, with 16 bases in between. The CDR3 consists of 15 residues. DNA for the CDR3: TGTGCCAGCAGCGCCGGGCGGTCCTGGTCCTACGAGCAGTACTTC. This codes for CASSAGRSWSYEQYF.

V is TRBV6-5 and J is TRBJ2-7; the D is unclear. Trimming removed 4 bases at V and 0 bases at J, with 13 bases between. Germline loops: CDR1 MNHEY, CDR2 SVGAGI. There are 15 residues in the CDR3. The CDR3 sequence: CASSLLAAVSYEQYF. DNA of the CDR3: TGTGCCAGCAGTTTACTCGCGGCGGTCTCCTACGAGCAGTACTTC.

This clone appeared once. The CDR3 reads CASSIDRVDNEQFF. Written as DNA, the CDR3 is TGTGCCAGCAGTATCGACAGGGTCGACAATGAGCAGTTCTTC. V usage is TRBV28 and J usage is TRBJ2-1; 7 bases map to TRBD1. The CDR3 is made up of 14 amino acids. Germline values: CDR1 MDHEN, CDR2 SYDVKM. J lost 5 bases, V lost 5 bases, and 6 bases had no gene match.

The chain links TRBV6-5 to TRBJ2-7, with D possibly being TRBD2 (5 bases). The germline V gene encodes CDR1 MNHEY and CDR2 SVGAGI. With 6 bases removed from V and 0 bases from J, the gap between germline ends came to 9 bases. The CDR3 covers 13 residues. CDR3 residues: CASRRTGSYEQYF. The CDR3 DNA sequence: TGTGCCAGCAGACGGACTGGCTCCTACGAGCAGTACTTC.

The genes are TRBV7-3 and TRBJ1-3; D may be TRBD1 (5 bases). Trimming removed 5 bases from V and 0 bases from J, with 14 bases in between. The CDR3 is 16 residues long. CDR1 SGHTA and CDR2 FQGTGA come from the germline V gene. Written as DNA, the CDR3 is TGTGCCAGCAGCATAGGCCCTGACAGCTCTGGAAACACCATATATTTT. It yields the protein CASSIGPDSSGNTIYF.

This clone was recorded a few times. This chain connects TRBV4-1 to TRBJ1-2, with D perhaps TRBD1 (5 bases). V was cut by 1 base and J by 4 bases, with 13 bases left in between. Germline V gives CDR1 MGHRA, CDR2 YSYEKL. The CDR3 spans 15 residues. Here the CDR3 reads CASSQVFAGFYGYTF. The DNA for the CDR3 is TGCGCCAGCAGCCAAGTGTTCGCAGGGTTCTATGGCTACACCTTC.

The V and J genes are TRBV18 and TRBJ2-3, with 7 positions matching TRBD2. The CDR3 sequence is 16 residues long. CDR1 and CDR2 from the germline V gene are KGHSH and LQKENI. V shed 4 bases, J shed 0 bases, and the junction held 7 bases outside the gene matches. For the CDR3, the DNA is TGTGCCAGCTCACTCGGTCTAGCGGCTAGCACAGATACGCAGTATTTT. Its protein is CASSLGLAASTDTQYF.

This chain joins TRBV7-9 and TRBJ2-6, with TRBD2 as a possible D gene (6 bases). This CDR3 contains 18 residues. Trimming removed 2 bases from V and 1 base from J, with 15 bases in between. The germline V gene encodes CDR1 SEHNR and CDR2 FQNEAQ (reference sequence). CDR3 sequence: CASSLRPLGGSGANVLTF. DNA of the CDR3: TGTGCCAGCAGCTTACGGCCCTTGGGGGGTTCTGGGGCCAACGTCCTGACTTTC.

The J gene is TRBJ1-4, the V gene TRBV5-1; D remains ambiguous. This CDR3 is 15 amino acids long. Trimming stripped 4 bases from V and 8 bases from J, with 18 bases between. Germline CDR1 is SGHRS and CDR2 is YFSETQ. Here the CDR3 DNA reads TGCGCCAGCAGCCCCGACGGTCCCTCTAGAGAAAAACTGTTTTTT. Protein: CASSPDGPSREKLFF.

This clone has a handful of counts. V and J are TRBV27 and TRBJ1-3; no clear D gene. CDR1 and CDR2 from the germline V gene are MNHEY and SMNVEV (reference sequence). V lost 5 bases, J lost 0 bases, and 8 bases lay in between. The CDR3 is made up of 14 amino acids. The CDR3 sequence is CASSNLPSGNTIYF. The CDR3 DNA follows: TGTGCCAGCAGTAACTTACCCTCTGGAAACACCATATATTTT.

The genes are TRBV4-1 and TRBJ1-2; D is unresolved. The ends were cut back, 0 bases at V and 6 bases at J, with 17 bases in the middle. The germline gives CDR1 MGHRA, CDR2 YSYEKL. This CDR3 has 16 residues. For the CDR3, the DNA is TGCGCCAGCAGCCAAGAGTTAGCTCGGCAGGAAAATGGCTACACCTTC. Its protein product is CASSQELARQENGYTF.

This clone has only a few counts. The rearrangement joins TRBV5-1 to TRBJ2-7; D possibly uses TRBD1 or TRBD2 (5 bases each). Germline V gene lookup returns CDR1 SGHRS and CDR2 YFSETQ. V gave up 0 bases and J gave up 2 bases, with 9 bases separating them. This CDR3 is 14 amino acids long. The CDR3 nucleotides are TGCGCCAGCAGCTTGGCCGAGGGGCCCTACGAGCAGTACTTC. The encoded protein is CASSLAEGPYEQYF.

V usage is TRBV7-2 and J usage is TRBJ1-4, with D hard to call. Trimming removed 0 bases at V and 7 bases at J, with 6 bases between. CDR1 and CDR2 from the germline V gene are SGHTA and FQGNSA. The CDR3 is 13 residues long. The CDR3 loop is CASSLAISEKLFF. DNA for the CDR3: TGTGCCAGCAGCTTAGCGATAAGTGAAAAACTGTTTTTT.

CDR3 sequence reads: CASSFYTGGAETQYF. The CDR3 bases are TGTGCCAGCAGTTTTTATACGGGGGGCGCGGAGACCCAGTACTTC. The rearrangement uses TRBV28 and TRBJ2-5; weak D call: TRBD2 (7 bases). The CDR3 has 15 amino acids. Germline V gives CDR1 MDHEN, CDR2 SYDVKM. With 3 bases removed from V and 5 bases from J, the gap between germline ends came to 16 bases.

The chain uses TRBV5-1 and TRBJ2-5; TRBD1 agrees at 7 bases. The V gene end was trimmed by 3 bases and the J gene end by 1 base; junction bases not matched to a gene: 6. The germline gives CDR1 SGHRS, CDR2 YFSETQ. The CDR3 has 15 residues. Here the CDR3 reads CASSSSGTAQETQYF. The DNA for the CDR3 is TGCGCCAGCAGCTCATCTGGGACAGCCCAAGAGACCCAGTACTTC.

V gene TRBV27 combines with J gene TRBJ1-1; D unclear. The V gene lost 6 bases and the J gene lost 6 bases, with 17 bases spanning the gap. CDR1 and CDR2 from the germline V gene are MNHEY and SMNVEV (reference sequence). This CDR3 contains 14 residues. The CDR3 sequence: CASRESVDVAEAFF. The CDR3 nucleotides read TGTGCCAGCAGGGAGTCCGTGGACGTAGCTGAAGCTTTCTTT.

The gene calls are TRBV11-2 and TRBJ2-7, with a possible D match to TRBD2 (6 bases). The CDR3 sequence is 13 residues long. Looked up from germline, CDR1 is SGHAT and CDR2 is FQNNGV. Trimming took off 4 bases at V and 3 bases at J, with 10 bases between the two ends. CDR3: CASSSRTNYEQYF. The CDR3 DNA follows: TGTGCCAGCAGCTCTAGGACTAACTACGAGCAGTACTTC.

Written as DNA, the CDR3 is TGTGCCTCTGAGCGGGACCACACAGATACGCAGTATTTT. It codes for CASERDHTDTQYF. The chain couples TRBV6-6 to TRBJ2-3; 7 nucleotides match TRBD2. J was trimmed by 2 bases and V by 11 bases; bases with no gene match: 7. CDR3 size: 13 residues. Germline CDR1 MNHNY, CDR2 SVGAGI (reference sequence).